What follows are 26 T cell receptor beta chains derived from one specimen sequenced in a study of Graves' ophthalmopathy and Graves' hyperthyroidism. Beta-chain TCR CDR3 regions were amplified from RNA transcripts. RT-PCR with HTBI primers came first, then second-round multiplex PCR. TCRdb re-called the multiplex PCR reads through MiXCR, storing one row per CDR3 protein. The sample shows almost 400,000 distinct CDR3 sequences, 15% to 20% of them seen only once. Sequenced: peripheral blood. Every receptor here comes from a woman aged 18-30 years with Graves' ophthalmopathy.

This clonotype has just one count. Without the conserved terminal phenylalanine or tryptophan, this CDR3 likely stems from a read error. The chain recombines TRBV20-1 with TRBJ2-7, with 9 bases matching TRBD1. CDR1 is DFQATT and CDR2 is SNEGSKA in the germline V gene (reference sequence). The CDR3 totals 14 residues. V lost 6 bases to trimming and J lost 2 bases; unmatched junction nucleotides: 8. CDR3 residues: CSAQPGQGPYEQYL. CDR3 DNA sequence: TGCAGTGCCCAACCGGGACAGGGTCCCTACGAGCAGTACCTC.

The rearrangement joins TRBV12-3 or TRBV12-4 to TRBJ1-2; D is ambiguous. The V end lost 6 bases, the J end lost 8 bases, and 19 bases lay between the germline ends. There are 14 residues in the CDR3. CDR3 sequence reads: CASSPHVGSGGYTF. CDR3 DNA: TGTGCCAGCAGCCCGCATGTGGGCAGTGGCGGCTACACCTTC.

A few counts support this clonotype. The chain carries TRBV5-1 and TRBJ2-7; 14 nucleotides align to TRBD2. There are 20 residues in the CDR3. The V gene's germline CDR1 is SGHRS and CDR2 YFSETQ. V gave up 4 bases and J gave up 0 bases; unmatched junction bases: 15. CDR3 sequence reads: CASSPNSPTSGGASSYEQYF. The CDR3 DNA reads TGCGCCAGCAGCCCGAACTCACCGACTAGCGGGGGGGCAAGCTCCTACGAGCAGTACTTC.

This rearrangement joins TRBV11-2 to TRBJ1-2; 9 positions agree with TRBD1. Losses at the gene ends were 0 bases for V and 6 bases for J; bases not matched to a gene: 5. The CDR3 is 15 amino acids. Germline values: CDR1 SGHAT, CDR2 FQNNGV. The CDR3 spells CASSLEGQGVHGYTF. The CDR3 coding sequence is TGTGCCAGCAGCTTAGAGGGACAGGGTGTTCATGGCTACACCTTC.

At least ten counts were recorded for this clonotype. This chain uses TRBV12-3 or TRBV12-4 with TRBJ2-5; the D call may be TRBD1 or TRBD2 (5 bases each). Trimming took 6 bases from V and 5 from J, leaving 10 bases between them. The CDR3 loop spans 12 amino acids. The DNA for the CDR3 is TGTGCCAGCAGCGGGACGGGGGAGACCCAGTACTTC. Residues: CASSGTGETQYF.

This clonotype occurred many times. V and J are TRBV28 and TRBJ2-7, with D unclear. CDR1 is MDHEN, CDR2 SYDVKM, per germline. The CDR3 extends over 14 amino acids. V lost 0 bases and J lost 7, with 13 bases in between. CDR3 sequence reads: CASSLWGKAMEQYF. The CDR3 coding sequence is TGTGCCAGCAGTTTATGGGGGAAGGCAATGGAGCAGTACTTC.

This clonotype was detected ten times or more. The chain recombines TRBV7-3 with TRBJ1-1; D uncertain. Between the trimmed V and J ends, which lost 2 bases and 4 bases, there was a span of 11 bases. Germline assignment: CDR1 SGHTA and CDR2 FQGTGA. This CDR3 is built from 14 residues. The chain's CDR3 is CASSLSGGLTEAFF. The CDR3 DNA is TGTGCCAGCAGCTTATCGGGCGGCCTCACTGAAGCTTTCTTT.

This clonotype came up many times. The rearrangement joins TRBV10-1 to TRBJ2-7, with D perhaps matching TRBD1 or TRBD2 (5 bases each). This CDR3 comprises 13 residues. Trimming stripped 9 bases from V and 6 bases from J, with 18 bases between. The germline V gene encodes CDR1 WNHNN and CDR2 SYGVQD (reference sequence). The CDR3 protein is CASGGKGWSEQYF. In DNA, the CDR3 is TGCGCCAGTGGGGGTAAAGGTTGGAGCGAGCAGTACTTC.

This clonotype was detected ten times or more. The chain links TRBV7-3 to TRBJ2-5; TRBD1 or TRBD2 may be the D gene (6 bases each). CDR1 SGHTA and CDR2 FQGTGA come from the germline V gene. The CDR3 is made up of 15 amino acids. Trimming pared 5 bases from V and 2 bases from J, leaving 15 bases between. Here the CDR3 reads CASSPSGGRQETQYF. The CDR3, as DNA: TGTGCCAGCAGCCCTTCTGGGGGGCGGCAAGAGACCCAGTACTTC.

The V and J genes are TRBV6-2 or TRBV6-3 and TRBJ2-7; no clear D. The CDR3 is 12 amino acids. Per the germline V gene, CDR1 is MNHEY and CDR2 is SVGEGT. The CDR3 bases are TGTTCGTCGGGCCGGATGAGCTACGAGCAGTACTTC. Translated, it gives CSSGRMSYEQYF.

This clonotype showed up many times. The gene calls are TRBV28 and TRBJ2-7; TRBD2 matches 11 bases. V gave up 9 bases and J gave up 0 bases; unmatched junction bases: 4. The CDR3 runs to 14 residues. Per germline, CDR1 MDHEN and CDR2 SYDVKM. CDR3 bases: TGTGCCAGTCTGACTAGCGGGGACTCCTACGAGCAGTACTTC. This sequence encodes CASLTSGDSYEQYF.

This clonotype came up many times. The chain uses TRBV19 and TRBJ1-5; D ambiguous. Trimming stripped 1 base from V and 4 bases from J, with 5 bases between. The CDR3 covers 13 residues. Per germline, CDR1 LNHDA and CDR2 SQIVND (reference sequence). CDR3 in DNA: TGTGCCAGTAGTATAGCCAGAAATCAGCCCCAGCATTTT. Residues: CASSIARNQPQHF.

This clonotype was recorded at least ten times. The chain links TRBV6-2 or TRBV6-3 to TRBJ1-1; D uncertain. Trimming pared 5 bases from V and 1 base from J, leaving 11 bases between. Germline V gives CDR1 MNHEY, CDR2 SVGEGT. The length of the CDR3 is 14 residues. The CDR3 here is CASSPRVRNTEAFF. In DNA form, the CDR3 reads TGTGCCAGCAGTCCCCGGGTCAGGAACACTGAAGCTTTCTTT.

This clonotype was detected many times. This chain connects TRBV6-5 to TRBJ1-1, with TRBD1 as a possible D gene (5 bases). Per the germline V gene, CDR1 is MNHEY and CDR2 is SVGAGI. The CDR3 extends over 15 amino acids. V lost 0 bases to trimming and J lost 4 bases, with 12 bases between them. DNA of the CDR3: TGTGCCAGCAGTTACTCATCCGGGGGGGGCACTGAAGCTTTCTTT. Amino acids: CASSYSSGGGTEAFF.

At least ten counts were recorded for this clonotype. J is TRBJ2-7 and V is TRBV6-5; possible D gene TRBD2, 5 bases. Germline values: CDR1 MNHEY, CDR2 SVGAGI. V lost 7 bases and J lost 6, with 16 bases in between. The CDR3 consists of 13 residues. The CDR3 loop reads CASNPGGRGEQYF. In nucleotides, the CDR3 is TGTGCCAGCAACCCCGGAGGCCGGGGCGAGCAGTACTTC.

The chain links TRBV12-5 to TRBJ2-7, with 10 bases that match TRBD1. V was clipped by 7 bases and J by 1 base; unmatched bases: 10. Germline-derived CDR1 and CDR2 are LGHNT and FRNRAP. The CDR3 runs to 16 residues. The CDR3, as DNA: TGTGCTAGTGCCTCCCGAGGGACAGGGGATTCCTACGAGCAGTACTTC. Translating it yields CASASRGTGDSYEQYF.

This clonotype was seen repeatedly, ten times or more. The chain links TRBV7-2 to TRBJ1-5, with D unresolved. CDR1 and CDR2 from the germline V gene are SGHTA and FQGNSA. The CDR3 is 13 amino acids. The V end lost 1 base, the J end lost 8 bases, and 9 bases lay between the germline ends. The CDR3 reads CASSLVDTKPQHF. CDR3 nucleotides: TGTGCCAGCAGCTTAGTTGACACGAAGCCCCAGCATTTT. The variable domain in full, completed from reference TRBV7-2 and TRBJ1-5, reads GAGVSQSPSNKVTEKGKDVELRCDPISGHTALYWYRQSLGQGLEFLIYFQGNSAPDKSGLPSDRFSAERTGGSVSTLTIQRTQQEDSAVYLCASSLVDTKPQHFGDGTRLSIL.

This clonotype was recorded at least ten times. The chain uses TRBV7-2 and TRBJ1-3; TRBD1 matches at 8 bases. Germline CDR1 SGHTA, CDR2 FQGNSA. With 2 bases clipped from V and 0 bases from J, the junction kept 6 bases outside the gene matches. The CDR3 sequence is 17 residues long. The CDR3 bases are TGTGCCAGCAGCTTACGCGGACAGGGCCTCTCTGGAAACACCATATATTTT. Residues: CASSLRGQGLSGNTIYF.

This clonotype was detected ten times or more. CDR3 DNA sequence: TGTGCCAGCAGACCTCCCGCGGGCAACACTGAAGCTTTCTTT. This translates into CASRPPAGNTEAFF. The V and J genes are TRBV6-2 or TRBV6-3 and TRBJ1-1; D uncertain. V lost 6 bases and J 2 bases, leaving 13 bases between the germline ends. Germline V gives CDR1 MNHEY, CDR2 SVGEGT. The CDR3 spans 14 residues.

The table lists this clonotype with many counts. The genes are TRBV6-1 and TRBJ1-1; no reliable D call. CDR3 size: 14 residues. Trimming cost V 4 bases and J 4 bases, with 13 bases left between them. Germline CDR1 MNHNS, CDR2 SASEGT. The CDR3 region has the DNA TGTGCCAGCAGTGTTGCGGGATACTTCACTGAAGCTTTCTTT. Its protein is CASSVAGYFTEAFF.

This clonotype was counted many times. For the CDR3, the DNA is TGTGCCAGCAGTTTCGAGACAGATACGCAGTATTTT. Its translation is CASSFETDTQYF. J is TRBJ2-3 and V is TRBV12-3 or TRBV12-4; D is unclear. The CDR3 is 12 amino acids. V lost 3 bases and J lost 3, with 4 bases in between.

The V gene is TRBV7-9, the J gene TRBJ2-5; possibly TRBD1 for D (6 bases). The CDR3 consists of 14 residues. CDR1 is SEHNR and CDR2 is FQNEAQ in the germline V gene (reference sequence). Trimming took 5 bases from V and 5 from J, leaving 15 bases between them. Here the CDR3 reads CASSTRQAAETQYF. The CDR3 DNA is TGTGCCAGCAGCACACGACAGGCAGCGGAGACCCAGTACTTC.

This clonotype was seen many times. V usage is TRBV25-1 and J usage is TRBJ1-1; 11 bases map to TRBD1. This CDR3 is built from 12 residues. With 8 bases clipped from V and 11 bases from J, the junction kept 7 bases outside the gene matches. Germline V gene sequence: CDR1 MGHDK, CDR2 SYGVNS. CDR3: CASGTGGRRAFF. CDR3 bases: TGTGCCAGCGGGACAGGGGGGCGCAGGGCTTTCTTT.

This clonotype came up a few times. The rearrangement joins TRBV6-1 to TRBJ1-2; D uncertain. V lost 3 bases to trimming and J lost 9 bases, with 8 bases between them. CDR3 length equals 11 residues. From germline, CDR1 is MNHNS and CDR2 SASEGT. The CDR3 DNA reads as TGTGCCAGCAGTGAGACGGTGCGCTACACCTTC. Protein product: CASSETVRYTF.

There are many counts of this clonotype. The chain uses TRBV6-1 and TRBJ1-5; 8 nucleotides match TRBD1. This CDR3 comprises 13 residues. J gave up 3 bases and V 6 bases, and 1 base lay outside the gene matches. The V gene's germline CDR1 is MNHNS and CDR2 SASEGT. CDR3 amino acids: CASRDRANQPQHF. The CDR3 bases are TGTGCCAGCAGGGACAGGGCCAATCAGCCCCAGCATTTT.

This chain joins TRBV6-1 and TRBJ1-1; maybe TRBD1 (5 bases). Germline CDR1 is MNHNS and CDR2 is SASEGT. V was shortened by 5 bases and J by 6 bases, with 13 bases between the two germline ends. The CDR3 length is 13 residues. The CDR3 spells CASSPTDSAEAFF. The CDR3 DNA is TGTGCCAGCAGTCCGACAGATTCGGCTGAAGCTTTCTTT.